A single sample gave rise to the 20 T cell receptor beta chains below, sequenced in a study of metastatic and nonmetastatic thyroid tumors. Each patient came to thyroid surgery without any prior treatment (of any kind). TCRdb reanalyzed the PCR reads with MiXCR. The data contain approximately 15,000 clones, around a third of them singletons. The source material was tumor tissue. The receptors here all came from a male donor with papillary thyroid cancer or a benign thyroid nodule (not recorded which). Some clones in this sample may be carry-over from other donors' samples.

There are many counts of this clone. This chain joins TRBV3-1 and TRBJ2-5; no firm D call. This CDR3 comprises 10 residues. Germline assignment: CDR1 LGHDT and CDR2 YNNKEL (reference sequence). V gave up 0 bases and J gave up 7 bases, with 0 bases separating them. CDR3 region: CASSQETQYF. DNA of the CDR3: TGTGCCAGCAGCCAAGAGACCCAGTACTTC.

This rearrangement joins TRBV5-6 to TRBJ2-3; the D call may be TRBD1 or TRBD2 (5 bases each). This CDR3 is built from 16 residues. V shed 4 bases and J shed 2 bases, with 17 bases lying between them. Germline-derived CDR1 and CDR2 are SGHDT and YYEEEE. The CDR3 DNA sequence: TGTGCCAGCAGCCACGCAGCCGGGACCGACACAGATACGCAGTATTTT. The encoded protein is CASSHAAGTDTDTQYF.

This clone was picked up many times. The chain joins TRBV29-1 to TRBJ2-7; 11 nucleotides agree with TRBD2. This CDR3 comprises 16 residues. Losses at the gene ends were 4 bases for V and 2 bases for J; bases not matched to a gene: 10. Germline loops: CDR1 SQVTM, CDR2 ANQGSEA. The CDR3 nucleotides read TGCAGCGTTGCAGGGGGAACTAGCGGGGGAACCTACGAGCAGTACTTC. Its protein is CSVAGGTSGGTYEQYF.

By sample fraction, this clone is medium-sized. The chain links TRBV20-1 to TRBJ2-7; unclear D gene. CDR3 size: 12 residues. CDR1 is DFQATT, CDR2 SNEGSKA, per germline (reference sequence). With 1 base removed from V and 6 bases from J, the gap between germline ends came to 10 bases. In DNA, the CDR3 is TGCAGTGCTAGAGGGGATGGTTTCGAGCAGTACTTC. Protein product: CSARGDGFEQYF.

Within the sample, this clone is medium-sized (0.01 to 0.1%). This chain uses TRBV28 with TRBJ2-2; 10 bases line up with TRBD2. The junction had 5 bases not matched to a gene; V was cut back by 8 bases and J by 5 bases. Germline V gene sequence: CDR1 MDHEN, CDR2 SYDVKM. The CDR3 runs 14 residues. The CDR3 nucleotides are TGTGCCAGCGCCCTAGCGGGAGATACCGGGGAGCTGTTTTTT. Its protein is CASALAGDTGELFF.

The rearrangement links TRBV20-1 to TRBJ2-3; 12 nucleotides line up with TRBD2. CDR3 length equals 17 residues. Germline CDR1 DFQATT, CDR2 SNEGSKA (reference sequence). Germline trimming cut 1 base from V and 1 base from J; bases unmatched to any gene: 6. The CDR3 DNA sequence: TGCAGTGCTAGAGGGCTAGCGGGGGGGCATGGCACAGATACGCAGTATTTT. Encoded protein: CSARGLAGGHGTDTQYF.

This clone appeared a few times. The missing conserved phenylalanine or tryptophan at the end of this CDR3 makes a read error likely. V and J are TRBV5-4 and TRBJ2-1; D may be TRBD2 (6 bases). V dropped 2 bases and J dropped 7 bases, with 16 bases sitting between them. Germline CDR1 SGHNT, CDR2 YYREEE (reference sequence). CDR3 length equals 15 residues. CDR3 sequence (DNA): TGTGCCAGCAGCTTTCTAACGGGAGTGGGTAATGAGCAGTTCCTC. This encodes CASSFLTGVGNEQFL.

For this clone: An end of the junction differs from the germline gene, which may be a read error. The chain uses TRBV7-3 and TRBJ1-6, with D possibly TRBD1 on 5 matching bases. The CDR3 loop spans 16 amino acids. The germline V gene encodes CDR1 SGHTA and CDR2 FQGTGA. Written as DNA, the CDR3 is TGTGCCAGCATCTTAGAAGGCGGTCAGGGAAGGTCACCCCTCCACTTT. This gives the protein CASILEGGQGRSPLHF.

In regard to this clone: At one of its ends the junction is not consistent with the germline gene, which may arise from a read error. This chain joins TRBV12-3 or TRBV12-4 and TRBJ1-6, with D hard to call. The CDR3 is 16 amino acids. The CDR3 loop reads CASSLCSSSPNSPPHF. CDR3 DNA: TGTGCCAGCAGTTTATGTTCATCCAGCCCAAATTCACCCCCCCACTTT.

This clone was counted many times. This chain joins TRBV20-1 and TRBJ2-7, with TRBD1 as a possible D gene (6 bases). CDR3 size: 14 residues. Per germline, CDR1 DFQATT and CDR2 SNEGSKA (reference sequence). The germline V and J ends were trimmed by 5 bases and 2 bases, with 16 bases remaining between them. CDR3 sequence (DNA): TGCAGTGCTTCGAACCGGGACAAAACCTACGAGCAGTACTTC. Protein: CSASNRDKTYEQYF.

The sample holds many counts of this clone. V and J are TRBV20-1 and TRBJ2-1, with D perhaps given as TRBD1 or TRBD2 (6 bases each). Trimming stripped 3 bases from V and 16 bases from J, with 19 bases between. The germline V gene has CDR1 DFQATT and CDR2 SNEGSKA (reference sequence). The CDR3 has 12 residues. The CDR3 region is CSARGPTGGFFF. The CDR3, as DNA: TGCAGTGCTAGGGGACCGACAGGAGGGTTCTTCTTC.

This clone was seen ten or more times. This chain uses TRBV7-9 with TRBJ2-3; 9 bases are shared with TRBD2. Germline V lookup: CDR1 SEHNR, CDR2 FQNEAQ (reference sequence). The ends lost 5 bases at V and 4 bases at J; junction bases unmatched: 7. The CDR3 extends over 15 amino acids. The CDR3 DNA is TGTGCCAGCAGCACCCTTAGCGGGAGATCAGATACGCAGTATTTT. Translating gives CASSTLSGRSDTQYF.

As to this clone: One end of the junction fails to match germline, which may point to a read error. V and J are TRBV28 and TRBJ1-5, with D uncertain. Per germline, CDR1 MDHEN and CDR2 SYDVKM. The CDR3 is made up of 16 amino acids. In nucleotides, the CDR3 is TGTGCCTGCAGTTCTTTTGAATCCGGGGGCAATCAGCCCCAGCATTTT. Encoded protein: CACSSFESGGNQPQHF. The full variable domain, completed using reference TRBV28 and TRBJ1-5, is DVKVTQSSRYLVKRTGEKVFLECVQDMDHENMFWYRQDPGLGLRLIYFSYDVKMKEKGDIPEGYSVSREKKERFSLILESASTNQTSMYLCACSSFESGGNQPQHFGDGTRLSIL.

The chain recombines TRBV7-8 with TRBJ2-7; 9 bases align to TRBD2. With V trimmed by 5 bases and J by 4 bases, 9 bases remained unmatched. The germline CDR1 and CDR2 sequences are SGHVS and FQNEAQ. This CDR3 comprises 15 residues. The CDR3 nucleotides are TGTGCCAGCAGCGGGGGGACTAGCTGGAGTTACGAGCAGTACTTC. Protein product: CASSGGTSWSYEQYF.

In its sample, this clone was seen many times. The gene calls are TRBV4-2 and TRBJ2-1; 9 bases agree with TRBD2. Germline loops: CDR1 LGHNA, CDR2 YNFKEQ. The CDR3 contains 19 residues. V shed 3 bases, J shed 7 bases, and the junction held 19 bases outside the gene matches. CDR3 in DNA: TGTGCCAGCAGCCACACCGTAACTCCTAGCGGGACCAGCTTTAATGAGCAGTTCTTC. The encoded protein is CASSHTVTPSGTSFNEQFF.

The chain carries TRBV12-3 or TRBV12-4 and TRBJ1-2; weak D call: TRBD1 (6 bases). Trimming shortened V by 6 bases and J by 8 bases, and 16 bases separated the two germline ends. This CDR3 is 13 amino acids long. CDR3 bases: TGTGCCAGCAGGGTCGTACAGGGCTACGGCTACACCTTC. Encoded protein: CASRVVQGYGYTF.

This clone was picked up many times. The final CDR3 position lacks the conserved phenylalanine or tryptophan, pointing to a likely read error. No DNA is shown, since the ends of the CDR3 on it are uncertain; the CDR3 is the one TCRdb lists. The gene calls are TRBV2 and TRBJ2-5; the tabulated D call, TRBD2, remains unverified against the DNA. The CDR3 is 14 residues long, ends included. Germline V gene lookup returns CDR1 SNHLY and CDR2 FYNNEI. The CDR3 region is CASSEWTSGSALSL.

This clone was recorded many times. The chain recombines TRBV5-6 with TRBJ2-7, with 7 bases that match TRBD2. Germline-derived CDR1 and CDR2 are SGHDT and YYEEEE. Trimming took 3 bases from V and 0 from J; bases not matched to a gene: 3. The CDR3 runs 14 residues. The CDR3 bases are TGTGCCAGCAGCTGGGACTACCACTCCTACGAGCAGTACTTC. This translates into CASSWDYHSYEQYF. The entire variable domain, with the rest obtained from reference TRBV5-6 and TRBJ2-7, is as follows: DAGVTQSPTHLIKTRGQQVTLRCSPKSGHDTVSWYQQALGQGPQFIFQYYEEEERQRGNFPDRFSGHQFPNYSSELNVNALLLGDSALYLCASSWDYHSYEQYFGPGTRLTVT.

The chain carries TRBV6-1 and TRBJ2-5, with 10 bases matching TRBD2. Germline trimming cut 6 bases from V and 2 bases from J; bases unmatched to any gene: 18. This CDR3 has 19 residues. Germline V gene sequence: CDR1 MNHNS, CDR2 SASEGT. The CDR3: CASSHGIGLAGVQQETQYF. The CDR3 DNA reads TGTGCCAGCAGCCACGGGATAGGGCTAGCGGGGGTACAGCAAGAGACCCAGTACTTC.

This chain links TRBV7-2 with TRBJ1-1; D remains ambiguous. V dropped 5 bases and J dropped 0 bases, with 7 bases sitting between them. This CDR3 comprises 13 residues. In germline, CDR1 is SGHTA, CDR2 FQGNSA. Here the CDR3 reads CASSPRLNTEAFF. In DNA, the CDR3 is TGTGCCAGCAGCCCCCGTCTGAACACTGAAGCTTTCTTT.